Shown below are 22 T cell receptor beta chains from a single sample sequenced in a study of shared clonotypes between healthy human individuals. In the naive CD8 group, cells lacked CD45RO and were positively selected for CCR7, so terminally differentiated effector memory CD45RA+ cells were left out. This table comes from immunoSEQ multiplex PCR, and its TCRdb copy is limited to in-frame clones, with some not included. The table has hundreds of thousands of clones, 85% to 95% seen once. The specimen was naive CD8+ T cells sorted from blood. Every receptor here comes from a woman under 40 in good health.

The V call is TRBV4-1, the J call TRBJ1-1; 7 bases fit TRBD1. This CDR3 is built from 15 residues. Germline V gives CDR1 MGHRA, CDR2 YSYEKL. The junction had 6 bases not matched to a gene; V was cut back by 3 bases and J by 2 bases. The CDR3 is CASSQYGTANTEAFF. The DNA of the CDR3 is TGCGCCAGCAGCCAGTATGGGACAGCCAACACTGAAGCTTTCTTT.

The chain links TRBV19 to TRBJ1-2; D remains ambiguous. Trimming took off 5 bases at V and 3 bases at J, with 13 bases between the two ends. The CDR3 is 14 amino acids. Germline CDR1 is LNHDA and CDR2 is SQIVND (reference sequence). The CDR3 nucleotides are TGTGCCAGTAGTTCTCGGGCAACCTACTATGGCTACACCTTC. Translated, it gives CASSSRATYYGYTF.

This chain uses TRBV28 with TRBJ1-2; D unresolved. The V and J ends lost 4 bases and 2 bases respectively, with 14 bases between them. This CDR3 comprises 15 residues. Germline CDR1 and CDR2: MDHEN and SYDVKM. The CDR3 DNA reads as TGTGCCAGCAGTTCCCTCCGGGGAGGGAACTATGGCTACACCTTC. Translation gives CASSSLRGGNYGYTF.

This chain connects TRBV27 to TRBJ2-3, with 8 positions matching TRBD2. J lost 0 bases, V lost 5 bases, and 7 bases had no gene match. Germline-derived CDR1 and CDR2 are MNHEY and SMNVEV (reference sequence). CDR3 length: 16 residues. CDR3 DNA sequence: TGTGCCAGCAGTCTCCTAGCGGGCTCTAGCACAGATACGCAGTATTTT. Amino acid sequence: CASSLLAGSSTDTQYF.

The gene calls are TRBV4-1 and TRBJ2-7; a weak D match, TRBD2 (6 bases). V was trimmed by 1 base and J by 4 bases, leaving 14 bases between them. The CDR3 is 15 amino acids. Per germline, CDR1 MGHRA and CDR2 YSYEKL. CDR3 amino acids: CASSQGGGALYEQYF. Here the CDR3 DNA reads TGCGCCAGCAGCCAAGGAGGAGGGGCTTTATACGAGCAGTACTTC.

This clone has just one count. The chain carries TRBV27 and TRBJ2-1; 7 nucleotides line up with TRBD2. The CDR3 sequence is 13 residues long. Trimming removed 6 bases from V and 14 bases from J; junction bases left unmatched: 13. CDR1 is MNHEY, CDR2 SMNVEV, per germline (reference sequence). The chain's CDR3 is CASRLGGRGLEFF. As DNA, the CDR3 is TGTGCCAGCAGACTGGGGGGGAGGGGTCTTGAGTTCTTC.

V usage is TRBV2 and J usage is TRBJ2-7, with 7 bases lining up with TRBD2. The CDR3 covers 17 residues. Per germline, CDR1 SNHLY and CDR2 FYNNEI. After removal of 10 bases from V and 5 bases from J, the junction contained 23 bases not matched to a gene. CDR3 residues: CATTLNFGAGRVDEQYF. The CDR3 DNA reads as TGTGCCACCACCCTCAACTTCGGTGCGGGGAGGGTCGACGAGCAGTACTTC.

The chain has TRBV28 and TRBJ1-2; maybe TRBD1 (6 bases). The length of the CDR3 is 15 residues. With 2 bases removed from V and 7 bases from J, the gap between germline ends came to 17 bases. CDR1 and CDR2 from the germline V gene are MDHEN and SYDVKM. Written as DNA, the CDR3 is TGTGCCAGCAGTTTAGTAGGAGGGGGAAGGCGTGGCTACACCTTC. It yields the protein CASSLVGGGRRGYTF.

The chain joins TRBV27 to TRBJ2-1, with 7 bases identical to TRBD1. Trimming took 5 bases from V and 9 from J; bases not matched to a gene: 1. This CDR3 has 11 residues. Germline CDR1 and CDR2: MNHEY and SMNVEV (reference sequence). CDR3 DNA sequence: TGTGCCAGCAGTCACAGGGGTGAGCAGTTCTTC. It encodes CASSHRGEQFF.

The CDR3 DNA sequence: TGCAGTGCTGGGGACAGGGCCGAGCAGTACTTC. It is translated as CSAGDRAEQYF. The chain recombines TRBV20-1 with TRBJ2-7, with TRBD1 identical over 9 bases. With 5 bases clipped from V and 6 bases from J, the junction kept 2 bases outside the gene matches. CDR3 length: 11 residues. CDR1 and CDR2 (germline): DFQATT, SNEGSKA (reference sequence).

The chain combines TRBV27 with TRBJ2-7, with a weak D call TRBD2 (6 bases). Germline V gene sequence: CDR1 MNHEY, CDR2 SMNVEV (reference sequence). This CDR3 is built from 14 residues. Trimming took off 4 bases at V and 2 bases at J, with 12 bases between the two ends. The CDR3 spells CASSWSGSAYEQYF. The CDR3 DNA follows: TGTGCCAGCAGTTGGAGCGGGTCAGCCTACGAGCAGTACTTC.

This clone was detected once. CDR3 protein: CASSEGALLTNTGELFF. The CDR3 DNA reads as TGCGCCAGCAGTGAGGGGGCCCTACTTACGAACACCGGGGAGCTGTTTTTT. The rearrangement links TRBV10-1 to TRBJ2-2; D may be TRBD1 (5 bases). Germline-derived CDR1 and CDR2 are WNHNN and SYGVQD (reference sequence). The ends were cut back, 2 bases at V and 0 bases at J, with 13 bases in the middle. The CDR3 runs 17 residues.

This sequence joins TRBV7-9 and TRBJ1-2; D is unclear. Trimming pared 10 bases from V and 2 bases from J, leaving 20 bases between. Germline CDR1 is SEHNR and CDR2 is FQNEAQ (reference sequence). The CDR3 totals 15 residues. The CDR3, as DNA: TGTGCCACCGGGCCGTTACTGGGCTTAAACTATGGCTACACCTTC. Translated, it gives CATGPLLGLNYGYTF.

The chain employs TRBV5-4 and TRBJ2-2; TRBD2 aligns across 8 bases. Germline CDR1 is SGHNT and CDR2 is YYREEE (reference sequence). The CDR3 is 16 residues long. After removal of 4 bases from V and 4 bases from J, the junction contained 9 bases not matched to a gene. The CDR3, as DNA: TGTGCCAGCAGCGGAAGCGGGAGCTCGAGCACCGGGGAGCTGTTTTTT. Amino acid sequence: CASSGSGSSSTGELFF.

The chain carries TRBV13 and TRBJ1-1; TRBD1 might be the D (6 bases). V lost 1 base to trimming and J lost 6 bases, with 12 bases between them. This CDR3 has 14 amino acids. Germline V gene sequence: CDR1 PRHDT, CDR2 FYEKMQ (reference sequence). CDR3 in DNA: TGTGCCAGCAGCTTAGTGGGGGGCTTCTCTGAAGCTTTCTTT. This gives the protein CASSLVGGFSEAFF.

V usage is TRBV7-9 and J usage is TRBJ1-1; a possible D gene is TRBD1 (5 bases). Germline values: CDR1 SEHNR, CDR2 FQNEAQ (reference sequence). The CDR3 covers 12 residues. The V and J ends lost 3 bases and 11 bases respectively, with 13 bases between them. This chain's CDR3 is CASSFSTDGAFF. The CDR3 coding sequence is TGTGCCAGCAGCTTCTCGACAGACGGGGCTTTCTTT.

The V and J genes are TRBV28 and TRBJ2-1, with 7 positions matching TRBD1. This CDR3 comprises 16 residues. The trim removed 1 base at V and 2 bases at J, leaving 5 bases unmatched. CDR1 MDHEN and CDR2 SYDVKM come from the germline V gene. CDR3 sequence (DNA): TGTGCCAGCAGTTTATACAGGGGTGGTGCCTACAATGAGCAGTTCTTC. It encodes CASSLYRGGAYNEQFF.

The J gene is TRBJ1-1, the V gene TRBV28, with D maybe TRBD1 (5 bases). The germline V gene has CDR1 MDHEN and CDR2 SYDVKM. This CDR3 comprises 14 residues. The V gene lost 6 bases and the J gene lost 7 bases, with 18 bases spanning the gap. The CDR3: CASRMGGDHIEAFF. CDR3 DNA sequence: TGTGCCAGCAGAATGGGAGGGGATCACATTGAAGCTTTCTTT. Variable domain in full (rest from reference TRBV28 and TRBJ1-1): DVKVTQSSRYLVKRTGEKVFLECVQDMDHENMFWYRQDPGLGLRLIYFSYDVKMKEKGDIPEGYSVSREKKERFSLILESASTNQTSMYLCASRMGGDHIEAFFGQGTRLTVV.

This sequence joins TRBV28 and TRBJ2-1; D is perhaps TRBD2 (6 bases). V lost 3 bases to trimming and J lost 2 bases, with 11 bases between them. CDR1 is MDHEN and CDR2 is SYDVKM in the germline V gene. The CDR3 runs to 15 residues. CDR3 sequence reads: CASSFVAEAYNEQFF. The DNA for the CDR3 is TGTGCCAGCAGTTTTGTAGCGGAGGCCTACAATGAGCAGTTCTTC.

V is TRBV25-1 and J is TRBJ2-5; D ambiguous. V gave up 5 bases and J gave up 4 bases, with 14 bases separating them. From germline, CDR1 is MGHDK and CDR2 SYGVNS. This CDR3 comprises 14 residues. CDR3 amino acids: CASSSTLPRETQYF. DNA of the CDR3: TGTGCCAGCAGTTCAACTTTGCCCCGAGAGACCCAGTACTTC.

The V call is TRBV13, the J call TRBJ2-1, with 14 bases identical to TRBD2. With V trimmed by 4 bases and J by 6 bases, 2 bases remained unmatched. The CDR3 runs to 15 residues. Germline CDR1 PRHDT, CDR2 FYEKMQ (reference sequence). CDR3 residues: CASSSGLAGANEQFF. Here the CDR3 DNA reads TGTGCCAGCAGCTCGGGACTAGCGGGAGCCAATGAGCAGTTCTTC.

The CDR3 reads CASSWGTGDTEAFF. In DNA, the CDR3 is TGTGCCAGCAGCTGGGGGACAGGGGACACTGAAGCTTTCTTT. The rearrangement joins TRBV13 to TRBJ1-1; 10 bases match TRBD1. Germline V gives CDR1 PRHDT, CDR2 FYEKMQ (reference sequence). The CDR3 sequence is 14 residues long. V lost 4 bases and J lost 3; bases outside the gene matches: 2.